These T cell receptor beta chains were read from a single sample in a study of regulatory T cells in long-lasting Graves disease. TCRdb redid the calling of the multiplex PCR reads with MiXCR, one entry per CDR3 protein. Found here are around 250,000 distinct CDR3 sequences, around 20% of them singletons; the top ten hold roughly 13%. Sequencing used peripheral blood mononuclear cells (PBMCs), obtained at new diagnosis, from a patient treated with antithyroid drugs. All receptors derive from a female donor with Graves disease. Each CDR3 is given with its conserved first and last residue. A D gene is named only where the DNA matches it firmly. A row's size may be missing; if present it is once, few, many or a size class.

CDR3aa	CDR3nt	v_gene	j_gene	d_gene	abundance	len
CASSPGTVVEAFF	TGTGCCAGCAGCCCGGGGACGGTGGTTGAAGCTTTCTTT	TRBV11-2	TRBJ1-1	.	large	13
CASSLLGQDGYTF	TGTGCCAGCAGTTTACTCGGTCAGGATGGCTACACCTTC	TRBV6-5	TRBJ1-2	.	.	13
CASSVSGAGTDTQHF	TGTGCCAGCAGCGTATCGGGGGCCGGCACAGATACGCAGCATTTT	TRBV9	TRBJ1-5	.	few	15
CASSLGGPSTDTQYF	TGTGCCAGCAGCTTGGGGGGGCCGAGCACAGATACGCAGTATTTT	TRBV7-6	TRBJ2-3	.	many	15
CASRSGTVSYEQYF	TGTGCCAGCAGGAGTGGGACGGTCTCCTACGAGCAGTACTTC	TRBV28	TRBJ2-7	.	many	14
CASSFAGSHEKLFF	TGTGCCAGCAGCTTTGCAGGGTCCCATGAAAAACTGTTTTTT	TRBV7-9	TRBJ1-4	.	few	14
CSAYPDRERSYEQYF	TGCAGTGCTTACCCCGATCGGGAAAGGTCCTACGAGCAGTACTTC	TRBV20-1	TRBJ2-7	.	many	15
CAWARGLAKNIQYF	TGTGCCTGGGCCCGGGGGTTGGCCAAAAACATTCAGTACTTC	TRBV30	TRBJ2-4	.	many	14
CASSLRAVLDRLYNSPLHF	TGTGCCAGCAGTTTACGAGCAGTTCTCGACAGACTATATAATTCACCCCTCCACTTT	TRBV28	TRBJ1-6	.	many	19
CSARDQTGGTEAFF	TGCAGTGCTAGAGATCAAACAGGTGGGACTGAAGCTTTCTTT	TRBV20-1	TRBJ1-1	.	many	14
CTSSQTAGGEQFF	TGTACCAGCAGCCAAACAGCGGGGGGTGAGCAGTTCTTC	TRBV11-2	TRBJ2-1	TRBD2	many	13
CASSPKTTRLGEQYF	TGTGCCAGCTCACCAAAGACTACCCGTCTAGGCGAGCAGTACTTC	TRBV18	TRBJ2-7	.	many	15
CASSVRQGAGELFF	TGTGCCAGCAGCGTACGTCAGGGGGCCGGGGAGCTGTTTTTT	TRBV9	TRBJ2-2	TRBD1	many	14
CASSKTSGRGTGELFF	TGTGCCAGTAGTAAGACTAGCGGGAGGGGCACCGGGGAGCTGTTTTTT	TRBV19	TRBJ2-2	TRBD2	few	16
CAETGTSTNTGELFF	TGTGCCGAAACCGGGACTAGCACGAACACCGGGGAGCTGTTTTTT	TRBV6-4	TRBJ2-2	TRBD2	.	15
CAWGSVEAFF	TGTGCCTGGGGTTCGGTTGAAGCTTTCTTT	TRBV30	TRBJ1-1	.	many	10
CASSDEDEQYF	TGCGCCAGCAGCGACGAGGACGAGCAGTACTTC	TRBV5-1	TRBJ2-7	.	many	11